This TCR beta chain came from a study of identical twins. This clonotype appeared a few times. A universal primer site was incorporated via template switching, and the cDNA contained unique molecular identifiers. One entry per CDR3 protein results from TCRdb running MiXCR on the 5' RACE reads. The sample shows hundreds of thousands of distinct CDR3 sequences, 7.1% of them seen only once. CDR1 and CDR2 (germline): SNHLY, FYNNEI. The CDR3 covers 15 residues. With 6 bases removed from V and 1 base from J, the gap between germline ends came to 13 bases. In addition, the sample was reused for a study of yellow fever vaccine responses in identical twins.

Sequenced sample: PBMCs. This chain uses TRBV2 with TRBJ1-5; weak D call: TRBD1 (6 bases). The TCR comes from a woman younger than 35 in good health. Here the CDR3 DNA reads TGTGCCAGCAGGGGATCTACAGGGAGCAATCAGCCCCAGCATTTT. The encoded protein is CASRGSTGSNQPQHF.